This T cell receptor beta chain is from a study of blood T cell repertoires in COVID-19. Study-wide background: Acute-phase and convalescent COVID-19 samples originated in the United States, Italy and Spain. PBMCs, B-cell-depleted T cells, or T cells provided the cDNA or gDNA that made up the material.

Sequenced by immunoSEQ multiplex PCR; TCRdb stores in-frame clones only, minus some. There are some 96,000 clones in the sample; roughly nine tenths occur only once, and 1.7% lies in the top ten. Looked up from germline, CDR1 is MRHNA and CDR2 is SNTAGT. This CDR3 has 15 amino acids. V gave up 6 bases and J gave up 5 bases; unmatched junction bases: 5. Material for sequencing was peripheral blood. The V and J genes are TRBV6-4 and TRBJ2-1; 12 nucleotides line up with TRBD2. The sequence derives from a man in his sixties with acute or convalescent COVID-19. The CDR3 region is CASRRRLAGDNEQFF. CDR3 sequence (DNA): TGTGCCAGCAGAAGAAGACTAGCGGGGGACAATGAGCAGTTCTTC.